This T cell receptor beta chain came from a study of blood T cell repertoires in COVID-19. Study overall: T cells, B-cell-depleted T cells, or PBMCs provided the cDNA or gDNA that served as material.

Clinical history reported by participants formed the basis on which cohorts were assigned. Between the trimmed V and J ends, which lost 3 bases and 2 bases, there was a span of 8 bases. CDR3 size: 13 residues. The germline V gene encodes CDR1 SGDLS and CDR2 YYNGEE. Assay used: immunoSEQ multiplex PCR; TCRdb lists only in-frame clones, some missing. The table includes 170,000 or so clones, around 90% detected once. The V call is TRBV9, the J call TRBJ2-5, with a weak D call TRBD2 (5 bases). The sequence was obtained from a woman younger than 35 who had recovered from COVID-19. Sequencing used PBMCs or T cells enriched from blood (not recorded which). CDR3 residues: CASSGGVQETQYF. The DNA of the CDR3 is TGTGCCAGCAGCGGGGGAGTTCAAGAGACCCAGTACTTC.